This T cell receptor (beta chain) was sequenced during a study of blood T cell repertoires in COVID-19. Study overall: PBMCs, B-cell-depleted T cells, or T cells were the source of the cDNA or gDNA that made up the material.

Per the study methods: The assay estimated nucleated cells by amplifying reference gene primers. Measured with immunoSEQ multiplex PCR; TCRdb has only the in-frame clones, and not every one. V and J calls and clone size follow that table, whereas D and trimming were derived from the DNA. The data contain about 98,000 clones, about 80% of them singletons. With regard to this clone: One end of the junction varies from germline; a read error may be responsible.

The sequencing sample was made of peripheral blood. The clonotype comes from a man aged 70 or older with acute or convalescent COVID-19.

The CDR3 nucleotides read TGTGCTAGCAGCCAATCTAGGCGGGACCAGCGAACCGGGGAGCTGTTTTTT. It translates to CASSQSRRDQRTGELFF. The chain employs TRBV7-7 and TRBJ2-2; a possible D gene is TRBD2 (6 bases). CDR1 and CDR2 (germline): SSHAT, FNYEAQ (reference sequence). The CDR3 runs to 17 residues.